A selection of T cell receptor beta chains follows, all from one sample in a study of blood T cell repertoires in COVID-19. Sequencing used immunoSEQ multiplex PCR; TCRdb keeps in-frame clones, though not all of them. The sample includes fewer than 250,000 clones, approximately 86% of them seen just once. The sample was PBMCs or T cells enriched from blood (not recorded which). These receptors all come from a woman in her forties or fifties with acute COVID-19. Both conserved end residues are part of each CDR3. Fields, in order: V gene, J gene, clone size, D gene, CDR3 protein, CDR3 DNA. D genes are given only for firm matches. Rows give clone size only sometimes, using once, few, many, or a class for an expanded clone.

>TRBV30|TRBJ1-2|few|TRBD1
CAWSAQTGLYGYTF
TGTGCCTGGAGTGCCCAGACAGGGCTCTATGGCTACACCTTC
>TRBV6-2/TRBV6-3|TRBJ1-1|once|-
CASSSHLTAMNTEAFF
TGTGCCAGCAGTTCTCACCTGACAGCGATGAACACTGAAGCTTTCTTT
>TRBV6-6|TRBJ2-1|-|TRBD2
CASSKGLSWDEQFF
TGTGCCAGCAGTAAGGGACTATCATGGGATGAGCAGTTCTTC
>TRBV11-1|TRBJ1-1|-|-
CASSLFQGPMNTEAFF
TGTGCCAGCAGCTTATTTCAGGGGCCGATGAACACTGAAGCTTTCTTT
>TRBV12-3/TRBV12-4|TRBJ2-3|-|-
CASSSMVADTQYF
TGTGCCAGCAGTTCTATGGTGGCAGATACGCAGTATTTT
>TRBV4-2|TRBJ1-2|-|-
CASSQTGSAGYGYTF
TGTGCCAGCAGCCAGACAGGATCTGCGGGCTATGGCTACACCTTC
>TRBV7-2|TRBJ1-5|-|TRBD1
CASSADRGKDQPQHF
TGTGCCAGCAGCGCGGACAGGGGAAAAGACCAGCCCCAGCATTTT
>TRBV28|TRBJ2-3|few|TRBD2
CASSFPGGNTDTQYF
TGTGCCAGCAGTTTTCCGGGAGGGAACACAGATACGCAGTATTTT
>TRBV6-5|TRBJ2-3|-|TRBD1
CASTRTGSDLDTQYF
TGTGCCAGCACTCGGACAGGGTCCGACTTGGATACGCAGTATTTT
>TRBV5-5|TRBJ2-2|once|TRBD1
CASSLVTGSDTGELFF
TGTGCCAGCAGCTTGGTGACAGGGTCGGACACCGGGGAGCTGTTTTTT
>TRBV7-9|TRBJ1-2|-|TRBD1
CASSSDRDYGYTF
TGTGCCAGCAGCTCCGACAGGGACTATGGCTACACCTTC
>TRBV7-6|TRBJ2-7|once|TRBD2
CASSLAGTSGPYEQYF
TGTGCCAGCAGCTTAGCAGGGACTAGCGGACCCTACGAGCAGTACTTC
>TRBV5-1|TRBJ2-3|-|TRBD1
CASSLGDRGLGSTDTQYF
TGCGCCAGCAGCTTGGGTGACAGGGGGCTCGGTAGCACAGATACGCAGTATTTT
>TRBV28|TRBJ2-3|-|TRBD1
CASRGTADTQYF
TGTGCCAGCAGGGGGACAGCAGATACGCAGTATTTT
>TRBV5-1|TRBJ2-7|-|TRBD2
CASSLAGTSVPYEQYF
TGCGCCAGCAGCTTGGCCGGGACTAGCGTGCCCTACGAGCAGTACTTC
>TRBV29-1|TRBJ2-7|-|TRBD2
CSVETSGRFSFNYEQYF
TGCAGCGTCGAGACTAGCGGGAGGTTCAGCTTTAACTACGAGCAGTACTTC
>TRBV2|TRBJ1-5|-|TRBD1
CASSGTGNQPQHF
TGTGCCAGCAGTGGGACAGGGAATCAGCCCCAGCATTTT
>TRBV27|TRBJ1-6|-|-
CASSSGLPISGSPLHF
TGTGCCAGCAGTTCGGGACTCCCTATCTCCGGTTCACCCCTCCACTTT
>TRBV4-3|TRBJ1-1|-|-
CASSYRDTEAFF
TGCGCCAGCAGCTACAGGGACACTGAAGCTTTCTTT
>TRBV7-2|TRBJ1-2|-|-
CASSLMEQNYGYTF
TGTGCCAGCAGCTTGATGGAACAGAACTATGGCTACACCTTC
>TRBV7-6|TRBJ2-7|-|-
CASSLARSYEQYF
TGTGCCAGCAGCTTAGCCCGCTCCTACGAGCAGTACTTC
>TRBV19|TRBJ1-4|-|TRBD1
CASRLTGSEKLFF
TGTGCCAGTAGATTGACAGGGTCCGAAAAACTGTTTTTT
>TRBV11-2|TRBJ1-1|-|-
CASSLQQGGYTEAFF
TGTGCCAGCAGCTTACAACAGGGAGGGTACACTGAAGCTTTCTTT
>TRBV4-2|TRBJ2-7|-|TRBD2
CASSQDLLAGGFEQYF
TGTGCCAGCAGCCAAGATCTGCTAGCGGGAGGGTTTGAGCAGTACTTC
>TRBV28|TRBJ1-1|-|-
CASRPPLQGEIEAFF
TGTGCCAGCAGACCTCCTCTACAGGGAGAAATTGAAGCTTTCTTT
>TRBV14|TRBJ1-4|-|-
CASSPMDGRLFF
TGTGCCAGCAGCCCTATGGACGGGAGACTGTTTTTT
>TRBV5-4|TRBJ1-1|-|-
CASSSVRGISEAFF
TGTGCCAGCAGCTCGGTTCGGGGTATCTCTGAAGCTTTCTTT